These 28 T cell receptor beta chains were all obtained from the same sample, sequenced in a study of blood T cell repertoires in COVID-19. Profiling relied on immunoSEQ multiplex PCR, and the TCRdb table lists in-frame clones only, not all of them. The repertoire holds about 170,000 clones, with 88% as singletons. Input material: peripheral blood. These receptors all stem from a man aged 55 to 70 with acute or convalescent COVID-19.

The chain employs TRBV27 and TRBJ1-2, with TRBD1 matching 9 bases. This CDR3 contains 13 residues. The ends lost 6 bases at V and 5 bases at J; junction bases unmatched: 4. From germline, CDR1 is MNHEY and CDR2 SMNVEV (reference sequence). CDR3 residues: CASSTQGAYGYTF. DNA of the CDR3: TGTGCCAGCAGCACACAGGGGGCGTATGGCTACACCTTC.

CDR3 in DNA: TGCGCCAGCAGTGGTAGACAGGGCCTAGTGACTAGCGGGGGTTCTACCTACGAGCAGTACGTC. It yields the protein CASSGRQGLVTSGGSTYEQYV. This chain joins TRBV10-2 and TRBJ2-7, with TRBD2 matching 12 bases. The CDR3 is 21 amino acids. V lost 4 bases to trimming and J lost 2 bases; unmatched junction nucleotides: 21. Germline assignment: CDR1 WSHSY and CDR2 SAAADI.

This chain connects TRBV9 to TRBJ2-3; 9 bases line up with TRBD1. The junction had 8 bases not matched to a gene; V was cut back by 4 bases and J by 5 bases. The CDR3 loop spans 15 amino acids. CDR1 is SGDLS, CDR2 YYNGEE, per germline. CDR3 loop: CASSPTTGGLDTQYF. The DNA for the CDR3 is TGTGCCAGCAGCCCCACTACAGGGGGCCTAGATACGCAGTATTTT.

The J gene is TRBJ1-2, the V gene TRBV11-3, with D unresolved. Trimming took 5 bases from V and 6 from J, leaving 16 bases between them. The germline CDR1 and CDR2 sequences are SGHNT and YENEEA. The CDR3 contains 14 residues. The CDR3 region is CASSVQTSGNGYTF. CDR3 coding DNA: TGTGCCAGCAGCGTCCAGACCTCGGGAAATGGCTACACCTTC.

The gene calls are TRBV6-5 and TRBJ2-1; 7 nucleotides match TRBD1. Germline-derived CDR1 and CDR2 are MNHEY and SVGAGI. J was trimmed by 8 bases and V by 0 bases; bases with no gene match: 7. The CDR3 sequence is 15 residues long. Here the CDR3 reads CASSYSGQSGDEQFF. The DNA for the CDR3 is TGTGCCAGCAGTTACTCGGGACAGTCAGGGGATGAGCAGTTCTTC.

The CDR3 reads CASRLGRGSYEQYF. CDR3 nucleotides: TGTGCCAGCAGGTTGGGCAGGGGTTCGTACGAGCAGTACTTC. The rearrangement links TRBV2 to TRBJ2-7, with D perhaps TRBD1 (6 bases). This CDR3 has 14 residues. Looked up from germline, CDR1 is SNHLY and CDR2 is FYNNEI. With 6 bases removed from V and 4 bases from J, the gap between germline ends came to 16 bases.

This chain uses TRBV30 with TRBJ1-3; no firm D call. V shed 4 bases and J shed 0 bases, with 13 bases lying between them. The CDR3 length is 15 residues. Germline V gene data show CDR1 as GTSNPN and CDR2 as SVGIG (reference sequence). The CDR3 nucleotides read TGTGCCTGGACCCCGGCAGGCCGCTCTGGAAACACCATATATTTT. Its translation: CAWTPAGRSGNTIYF.

This clone was counted between two and nine times. The chain employs TRBV21-1 and TRBJ1-4; the DNA was not compared with TRBD1, the D call given in the table. TRBV21-1 is a listed pseudogene. This CDR3 is 17 amino acids long. CDR3 loop: CASSKCDSQQDNEKLFF. As DNA, the CDR3 is TGTGCCAGCAGCAAATGCGACAGCCAGCAAGATAATGAAAAACTGTTTTTT.

Note on this clone: One junction end does not reproduce the germline sequence, and a read error may be involved. V usage is TRBV3-1 (or the pseudogene TRBV3-2) and J usage is TRBJ1-2; 7 nucleotides agree with TRBD1. CDR1 and CDR2 (germline): LGHDT, YNNKEL (reference sequence). This CDR3 comprises 13 residues. CDR3 DNA sequence: TGTGCCAGCGGCCAGGGGGAGGGCTATGGCTACACCTTC. This translates into CASGQGEGYGYTF.

The V gene is TRBV19, the J gene TRBJ2-2; D ambiguous. Germline assignment: CDR1 LNHDA and CDR2 SQIVND (reference sequence). The CDR3 extends over 11 amino acids. V lost 3 bases, J lost 10 bases, and 6 bases lay in between. For the CDR3, the DNA is TGTGCCAGTAGTATGGCCCAGGAGCTGTTTTTT. The encoded protein is CASSMAQELFF.

In its sample, this clone was seen a few times. J is TRBJ2-3 and V is TRBV29-1; 10 bases are a match to TRBD2. This CDR3 spans 13 amino acids. The trim removed 4 bases at V and 3 bases at J, leaving 1 base unmatched. Germline values: CDR1 SQVTM, CDR2 ANQGSEA. DNA for the CDR3: TGCAGCGTTGCGACTAGCGGGACAGATACGCAGTATTTT. This gives the protein CSVATSGTDTQYF.

The J gene is TRBJ1-2, the V gene TRBV19; TRBD1 is a possible D gene (6 bases). CDR3 length: 12 residues. The germline V gene encodes CDR1 LNHDA and CDR2 SQIVND (reference sequence). V lost 5 bases to trimming and J lost 8 bases, with 12 bases between them. The CDR3 spells CASSPGTTGYTF. CDR3 DNA: TGTGCCAGTAGTCCTGGGACAACCGGCTACACCTTC.

The gene calls are TRBV27 and TRBJ2-7, with TRBD2 matching 10 bases. The V gene's germline CDR1 is MNHEY and CDR2 SMNVEV (reference sequence). Trimming cost V 8 bases and J 3 bases; bases outside gene matches: 4. This CDR3 is built from 13 residues. The CDR3 DNA is TGTGCCAGCCGGGGGACTAGCGTCTACGAGCAGTACTTC. Encoded protein: CASRGTSVYEQYF.

The V and J genes are TRBV5-1 and TRBJ2-3, with TRBD2 matching 10 bases. This CDR3 comprises 20 residues. CDR1 is SGHRS, CDR2 YFSETQ, per germline. Trimming removed 4 bases from V and 0 bases from J; junction bases left unmatched: 17. Here the CDR3 DNA reads TGCGCCAGCAGCATGACCACCTCTAGCGGGGGACGAAGAAGCACAGATACGCAGTATTTT. Translation gives CASSMTTSSGGRRSTDTQYF.

The gene calls are TRBV6-4 and TRBJ1-1; 10 positions match TRBD1. With 6 bases clipped from V and 4 bases from J, the junction kept 2 bases outside the gene matches. CDR1 and CDR2 (germline): MRHNA, SNTAGT. This CDR3 region has 13 residues. For the CDR3, the DNA is TGTGCCAGCAGGAGGACAGGGGGCACTGAAGCTTTCTTT. Its translation: CASRRTGGTEAFF.

J is TRBJ2-2 and V is TRBV29-1; D is undetermined. Germline CDR1 is SQVTM and CDR2 is ANQGSEA. This CDR3 is built from 11 residues. The V and J ends lost 3 bases and 4 bases respectively, with 3 bases between them. The CDR3 nucleotides read TGCAGCGTTGAGGCCACCGGGGAGCTGTTTTTT. This gives the protein CSVEATGELFF.

This rearrangement joins TRBV13 to TRBJ2-3, with D unresolved. The CDR3 is made up of 15 amino acids. Germline lookup yields CDR1 PRHDT and CDR2 FYEKMQ (reference sequence). V lost 2 bases to trimming and J lost 1 base, with 10 bases between them. The CDR3 loop is CASSLRRVGTDTQYF. As DNA, the CDR3 is TGTGCCAGCAGCTTAAGACGGGTGGGCACAGATACGCAGTATTTT.

The J gene is TRBJ2-3, the V gene TRBV24-1; 8 nucleotides line up with TRBD1. The germline V gene has CDR1 KGHDR and CDR2 SFDVKD. V gave up 4 bases and J gave up 12 bases; unmatched junction bases: 8. This CDR3 is built from 13 residues. Here the CDR3 DNA reads TGTGCCACCAGTGACCATGGACAGGGCCGTCAGTATTTT. Its translation is CATSDHGQGRQYF.

The chain is built from TRBV19 and TRBJ1-2; TRBD1 aligns across 11 bases. V dropped 7 bases and J dropped 5; count of bases not matched to a gene: 6. CDR3 length equals 14 residues. The germline gives CDR1 LNHDA, CDR2 SQIVND (reference sequence). CDR3 in DNA: TGTGCCAGTATCGGGACAGGGGGTAGGTATGGCTACACCTTC. It is translated as CASIGTGGRYGYTF.

This chain connects TRBV6-2 or TRBV6-3 to TRBJ1-1; D is uncertain. V lost 2 bases and J 7 bases, leaving 14 bases between the germline ends. The CDR3 has 14 amino acids. The germline V gene has CDR1 MNHEY and CDR2 SVGEGT. The DNA of the CDR3 is TGTGCCAGCAGTTACCCAACAGAAAAAATTGAAGCTTTCTTT. Translated: CASSYPTEKIEAFF.

The chain is built from TRBV5-1 and TRBJ2-5, with D perhaps TRBD2 (7 bases). The CDR3 is made up of 13 amino acids. Trimming removed 3 bases from V and 4 bases from J, with 10 bases in between. Germline assignment: CDR1 SGHRS and CDR2 YFSETQ. CDR3 residues: CASSSAGAETQYF. The CDR3 DNA follows: TGCGCCAGCAGCTCCGCGGGGGCAGAGACCCAGTACTTC.

The count of this clone is one. The CDR3 sequence: CASSVATGELFF. CDR3 nucleotides: TGTGCCAGCAGCGTAGCTACCGGGGAGCTGTTTTTT. This chain joins TRBV9 and TRBJ2-2; D is undetermined. There are 12 residues in the CDR3. V was cut by 0 bases and J by 5 bases, with 2 bases left in between. Germline V gene data show CDR1 as SGDLS and CDR2 as YYNGEE.

A word on this clone: This sample includes further DNA sequences coding for the same CDR3. The V call is TRBV19, the J call TRBJ1-1; D is undetermined. The CDR3 contains 14 residues. V gave up 1 base and J gave up 1 base, with 7 bases separating them. The germline CDR1 and CDR2 sequences are LNHDA and SQIVND (reference sequence). Written as DNA, the CDR3 is TGTGCCAGTAGTATAGGCCGGGGGAACACTGAAGCTTTCTTT. As protein: CASSIGRGNTEAFF.

This clone was seen a handful of times. This chain joins TRBV19 and TRBJ1-4; a weak D match, TRBD1 (6 bases). The CDR3 has 14 residues. V dropped 6 bases and J dropped 4 bases, with 12 bases sitting between them. The germline gives CDR1 LNHDA, CDR2 SQIVND (reference sequence). The CDR3: CASSGRDNNEKLFF. The DNA of the CDR3 is TGTGCCAGTAGCGGCCGGGACAATAATGAAAAACTGTTTTTT. The full variable domain, in which reference TRBV19 and TRBJ1-4 provide the parts outside the CDR3, is DGGITQSPKYLFRKEGQNVTLSCEQNLNHDAMYWYRQDPGQGLRLIYYSQIVNDFQKGDIAEGYSVSREKKESFPLTVTSAQKNPTAFYLCASSGRDNNEKLFFGSGTQLSVL.

The J gene is TRBJ1-1, the V gene TRBV12-5; 8 bases align to TRBD1. V was pared by 0 bases and J by 6 bases, with 6 bases of the junction left unmatched. Germline CDR1 and CDR2: LGHNT and FRNRAP. This CDR3 has 15 amino acids. The CDR3 loop reads CASGLVQQGVPEAFF. Written as DNA, the CDR3 is TGTGCTAGTGGTTTGGTACAACAGGGGGTACCTGAAGCTTTCTTT.

V usage is TRBV9 and J usage is TRBJ1-5; D ambiguous. The CDR3 is 13 residues long. Germline values: CDR1 SGDLS, CDR2 YYNGEE. The V end was cut by 2 bases, the J end by 4 bases, with 7 bases between. This CDR3 is CASSVTTNQPQHF. For the CDR3, the DNA is TGTGCCAGCAGCGTGACAACAAATCAGCCCCAGCATTTT.

This chain connects TRBV7-9 to TRBJ1-1; a weak D match, TRBD1 (6 bases). CDR3 length: 15 amino acids. Trimming removed 5 bases from V and 3 bases from J, with 16 bases in between. CDR1 is SEHNR, CDR2 FQNEAQ, per germline (reference sequence). In DNA, the CDR3 is TGTGCCAGCAGCATATCAGGGGCGGGGGACACTGAAGCTTTCTTT. This translates into CASSISGAGDTEAFF.

The chain combines TRBV14 with TRBJ1-1; 9 bases match TRBD1. The CDR3 length is 13 residues. CDR1 and CDR2 from the germline V gene are SGHDN and FVKESK. CDR3 coding DNA: TGTGCGACACGGGGACAGGGATGGGCTGAAGCTTTCTTT. Amino acid sequence: CATRGQGWAEAFF.